The source of this T cell receptor beta chain is a study of OX40 agonist ivuxolimab in advanced cancers. Study overall: Three patients, one with hepatocellular carcinoma and two with cutaneous melanoma, achieved partial responses. Findings and caveats of the study: At 0.1 to 3.0 mg/kg, clonal expansion of CD4+ and CD8+ blood T cells had occurred by week 6. More expanded clones were seen, on average, in CD8+ T cells than in CD4+.

Concerning this clone: Its target is not known.

The CDR3 length is 16 residues. Trimming pared 2 bases from V and 7 bases from J, leaving 18 bases between. CDR1 is MGHRA, CDR2 YSYEKL, per germline. Autoimmune disease history or systemic immunosuppression led to patient exclusion. TCRdb keeps only in-frame clones here, not all; method: immunoSEQ multiplex PCR. The sample has roughly 6,700 clones; 70% are singletons. The rearrangement joins TRBV4-1 to TRBJ2-1, with a tentative D call TRBD1 (6 bases). This TCR came from an adult with an advanced solid tumor such as melanoma, head and neck, liver or kidney cancer. The sample in question was CD4+ or CD8+ T cells sorted from blood, obtained in a trial of the OX40 agonist ivuxolimab. DNA of the CDR3: TGCGCCAGCAGCCAAATGGGGCAAGACAGGTGGAATGAGCAGTTCTTC. As protein: CASSQMGQDRWNEQFF.